This record looks at one T cell receptor beta chain sequence and its context. The data belong to a study of blood T cell repertoires in COVID-19. At the level of the study: Whether acute or convalescent, the COVID-19 samples came from the United States, Italy and Spain. In each case, the material was cDNA or gDNA derived from T cells, B-cell-depleted T cells, or PBMCs.

Sequencing was performed with immunoSEQ multiplex PCR; in TCRdb, only in-frame clones are kept and a portion is missing. This sample has 210,000 or so clones, with around nine tenths found just once. Sequencing was done on a sample of peripheral blood. The receptor was isolated from a woman aged 40 to 50 who had recovered from COVID-19.

DNA of the CDR3: TGTGCCAGCTGCGAGCGTATGAACTCCTACGAGCAGTACTTC. Residues: CASCERMNSYEQYF. This chain uses TRBV7-2 with TRBJ2-7; D unclear. Trimming removed 8 bases from V and 0 bases from J, with 14 bases in between. CDR1 SGHTA and CDR2 FQGNSA come from the germline V gene. This CDR3 comprises 14 residues.